The sequence of this T cell receptor beta chain was determined in a study of shared clonotypes between healthy human individuals. Using immunoSEQ multiplex PCR, the repertoire was profiled, and TCRdb retains in-frame clones only, with some absent. The data show fewer than 850,000 clones, about 96% seen once. CD8 cells classed as naive were CD45RO-negative and positively selected for CCR7, excluding terminally differentiated effector memory CD45RA+ cells. The CDR3 covers 13 residues. J lost 4 bases, V lost 6 bases, and 5 bases had no gene match. Germline V gene lookup returns CDR1 MDHEN and CDR2 SYDVKM.

The chain has TRBV28 and TRBJ1-2; 7 nucleotides match TRBD1. This clonotype was obtained from a man aged 30 to 45 in good health. The sample comprised naive CD8+ T cells sorted from blood. CDR3 sequence reads: CASSPGQLYGYTF. CDR3 DNA sequence: TGTGCCAGCAGCCCGGGACAGCTCTATGGCTACACCTTC.